This T cell receptor (beta chain) was sequenced during a study of post-analysis software for immune sequencing data. At the level of the study: There were relapsing-remitting, secondary progressive and progressive-relapsing multiple sclerosis among the disease courses included.

Unique molecular identifiers had been added to the TCR beta cDNA libraries. Roughly 500,000 cDNA molecules were obtained per 1 to 10 million input T cells. One entry per CDR3 protein results from TCRdb running MiXCR on the PCR reads. The sample lists hundreds of thousands of distinct CDR3 sequences; approximately 38% were seen once. General study points: Batch-matched samples strongly co-clustered by F measure. When patients were compared with controls, roughly five TRBV segments were more frequent, TRBV5-6, TRBV5-1 and TRBV20-1 among them. People with multiple sclerosis had a significantly lower normalized Chao1 diversity than controls did.

With respect to this clonotype: Antigen unknown.

The CDR3 consists of 15 residues. J lost 3 bases, V lost 5 bases, and 3 bases had no gene match. Per germline, CDR1 DFQATT and CDR2 SNEGSKA (reference sequence). This chain uses TRBV20-1 with TRBJ2-5; the match to TRBD2 covers 16 bases. The receptor comes from a girl under 10 years old with multiple sclerosis. Sequenced: blood. The CDR3 coding sequence is TGCAGTGCTGGGACTAGCGGGAGGGCCGAAGAGACCCAGTACTTC. The encoded protein is CSAGTSGRAEETQYF.